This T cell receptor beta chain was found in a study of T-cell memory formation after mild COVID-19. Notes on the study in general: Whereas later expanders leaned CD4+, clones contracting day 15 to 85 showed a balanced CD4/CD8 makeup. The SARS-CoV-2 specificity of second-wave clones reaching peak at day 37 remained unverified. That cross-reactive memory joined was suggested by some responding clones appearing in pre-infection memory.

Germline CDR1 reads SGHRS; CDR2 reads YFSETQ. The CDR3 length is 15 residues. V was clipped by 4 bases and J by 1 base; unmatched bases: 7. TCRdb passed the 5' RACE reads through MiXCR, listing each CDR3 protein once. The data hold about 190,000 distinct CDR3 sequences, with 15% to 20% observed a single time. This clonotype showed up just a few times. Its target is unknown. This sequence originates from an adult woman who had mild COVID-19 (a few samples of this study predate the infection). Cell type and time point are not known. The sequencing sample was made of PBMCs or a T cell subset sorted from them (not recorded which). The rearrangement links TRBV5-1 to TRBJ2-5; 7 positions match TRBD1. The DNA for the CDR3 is TGCGCCAGCAGCCAAGGGGGCGGAGGCCAAGAGACCCAGTACTTC. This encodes CASSQGGGGQETQYF. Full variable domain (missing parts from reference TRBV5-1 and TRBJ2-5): KAGVTQTPRYLIKTRGQQVTLSCSPISGHRSVSWYQQTPGQGLQFLFEYFSETQRNKGNFPGRFSGRQFSNSRSEMNVSTLELGDSALYLCASSQGGGGQETQYFGPGTRLLVL.